This TCR beta chain is from a study of spatial heterogeneity in lung cancer (dated by TCRdb to the late 2010s). At the level of the whole study: Beta-chain transcripts were consistently detected in greater numbers than alpha-chain transcripts, which likely reflected higher beta-chain transcript abundance. In the raw uncorrected reads, each unique combination of TCR and UMI appeared more than ten times on average. In non-small cell lung cancer, the study quantitatively compared TCR alpha and beta repertoires across several tumor regions, matched nontumor lung, and blood. Nonsynonymous mutation counts, determined by whole-exome sequencing of tumor tissue, were related to features of the TCR repertoire. At surgery, both alpha and beta chains were TCR-sequenced in 200 to 250 tumor regions, some 64 matched nontumor lung samples and 56 PBMC samples. Study-wide findings and limitations: Additional single-cell paired TCR alpha and beta sequencing was considered necessary to confirm, at a functional level, the hypothesis that regional TCRs recognize regional mutations. Ubiquitous expanded tumor TCRs were found in blood more often at tumor resection than at routine follow-up.

This clonotype is judged medium-sized (0.01 to 0.1%). Its antigen remains unidentified. The record has no base qualities; no much larger clone is one base away. Libraries were prepared through 5' RACE. The data were produced on a NextSeq 500. The TCR library protocol attached a unique molecular identifier to each TCR cDNA molecule to allow correction of PCR and sequencing errors. The authors processed their data as follows. Decombinator tools were used for TCR identification, UMI-based error correction and CDR3 extraction. TCRs above a frequency of 2 per 1,000, corresponding to the top 1% of the tumor frequency distribution, were defined as expanded. Renyi diversity was calculated using the R vegan package after each repertoire was subsampled 100 times to 5,000 TCRs. To build CDR3 similarity networks, amino acid triplet string-kernel similarity was used, and CDR3s were connected when their pairwise similarity was above 0.82. TCRdb cleaned the public reads at Q25 with fastp, built clones with MiXCR and kept in-frame beta chains. All rows with the same CDR3 protein become a single entry with the most common DNA and genes. TCRdb's processing, not the study's, gives the V and J calls here. The sample table shows about 12,000 distinct CDR3 sequences, and roughly an eighth are seen once. Of the sample, 2.4% is held by the ten largest clones.

The time point label for this specimen denotes: sample taken at primary tumor resection. TCR sequencing used whole RNA extracted from tumor and nontumor lung tissue, or from cryopreserved PBMC samples, without cell sorting. Samples were obtained from approximately 76 patients with early-stage, untreated non-small cell lung cancer from the lung TRACERx cohort. Patients were selected for TCR sequencing only if sufficient RNA was available from at least two tumor regions. The material was PBMCs, obtained at surgery. This TCR was recovered from a female donor with early-stage non-small cell lung cancer.

The DNA is TGTGCCAGCAGTCCGCCTAGCGGGGCGGTGACAGATACGCAGTATTTT. This is translated as CASSPPSGAVTDTQYF. The chain employs TRBV7-2 and TRBJ2-3; TRBD2 matches 9 bases in the middle. Trimming takes 6 bases off V and 3 bases off J; junction bases not matched to a gene: 10. As encoded in the germline V gene, CDR1 is SGHTA while CDR2 is FQGNSA. Including the terminal cysteine and phenylalanine, the CDR3 comprises 16 residues. The DNA shown is the 48-base CDR3, in frame from base 1.